The clone carrying this TCR beta chain showed up many times. Per the germline V gene, CDR1 is SQVTM and CDR2 is ANQGSEA. This CDR3 region has 13 residues. V trimming: 5 bases; J trimming: 7 bases; junction bases outside the gene matches: 5. This sample was taken from a study of T-cell reconstitution after alpha-beta-depleted transplantation in children. The authors prepared the TCRbeta library with unique molecular identifiers. TCRdb used MiXCR to reprocess the PCR reads, holding one entry per CDR3 protein. The top ten clones hold around 0.96% of a sample with hundreds of thousands of distinct CDR3 sequences, approximately 17% of them seen once.

The sample in question was PBMCs from the stem cell graft donor, obtained from the stem cell graft. The chain recombines TRBV29-1 with TRBJ1-2, with 12 bases fitting TRBD1. The origin of this receptor is a human donor who donated a stem cell graft to a child with acute myeloid leukemia. The CDR3 loop is CSVRGQGAGGYTF. DNA of the CDR3: TGCAGCGTTAGGGGACAGGGGGCCGGTGGCTACACCTTC.